This is a list of T cell receptor beta chains from one sample in a study of blood T cell repertoires in COVID-19. The data were produced by immunoSEQ multiplex PCR, yet TCRdb's version contains in-frame clones alone and is incomplete. The sample has about 180,000 clones; approximately 85% are singletons. Sequencing was done on a sample of PBMCs or T cells enriched from blood (not recorded which). The receptors shown here come from a woman aged 25 to 45 who had recovered from COVID-19. Each CDR3 is given with its conserved first and last residue.

TRBJ1-2	14	TRBV6-5	CASSPAGNLYGYTF
TRBJ2-3	15	TRBV3-1/TRBV3-2	CASSQDLAGRVTQYF
TRBJ2-3	14	TRBV6-5	CASITSGGGDTQYF
TRBJ2-7	17	TRBV4-2	CASSQEAHDGVAYEQYF
TRBJ2-4	13	TRBV7-9	CASSPLAKNIQYF
TRBJ1-6	14	TRBV28	CASIGGSYNSPLHF
TRBJ2-2	19	TRBV3-1/TRBV3-2	CASSLGLAGDLSETGELFF
TRBJ2-6	16	TRBV10-3	CAISDPTGSGANVLTF
TRBJ2-7	12	TRBV29-1	CSVGGQSYEQYF
TRBJ1-3	12	TRBV19	CASSLSGNTIYF
TRBJ2-7	14	TRBV6-5	CASRLAALAYEQYF
TRBJ2-7	14	TRBV5-1	CASSLGQGSYEQYF
TRBJ2-7	15	TRBV6-1	CASSEFRTEAYEQYF
TRBJ2-1	15	TRBV10-3	CAISASGRVLNEQFF
TRBJ2-7	13	TRBV12-5	CASDSGQGHEQYF
TRBJ2-2	13	TRBV30	CAWQGAQNGELFF
TRBJ1-2	14	TRBV28	CASRPTGSRYGYTF
TRBJ2-7	15	TRBV19	CASSARTGLFYEQYF
TRBJ1-2	16	TRBV5-1	CASSQTIPGESGGYTF
TRBJ1-2	16	TRBV27	CASSSGTLRSRNGYTF
TRBJ1-2	13	TRBV5-8	CASGQEGDRGYTF
TRBJ2-1	16	TRBV28	CASSFRLAGEMNEQFF
TRBJ2-6	14	TRBV28	CASLKSSGANVLTF
TRBJ1-1	14	TRBV6-6	CASSYSYGNTEAFF
TRBJ2-5	14	TRBV7-3	CASSLGTGQETQYF
TRBJ1-2	15	TRBV6-5	CASSYSLDMSYGYTF
TRBJ2-1	15	TRBV24-1	CATSTGTGLYNEQFF
TRBJ2-5	16	TRBV10-3	CAISESNQGGQETQYF
TRBJ2-7	14	TRBV5-6	CASSFGGSSYEQYF
TRBJ2-2	15	TRBV19	CASSGTRVNTGELFF
TRBJ1-3	14	TRBV28	CASNPTSGGNTIYF
TRBJ2-5	16	TRBV3-1/TRBV3-2	CASRREQEMGRETQYF
TRBJ1-1	15	TRBV5-1	CASSTGTGLNTEAFF
TRBJ2-5	16	TRBV5-1	CASSLAGGPSQETQYF
TRBJ2-2	14	TRBV14	CASSQTGQGLELFF
TRBJ1-3	14	TRBV6-5	CASSYTGDGNTIYF
TRBJ1-5	13	TRBV19	CASSNGVGQPQHF
TRBJ1-2	14	TRBV2	CASSPGQGVPGYTF
TRBJ2-1	13	TRBV27	CASRVAGGNEQFF
TRBJ2-4	16	TRBV28	CASSLSTGLAKNIQYF
TRBJ1-1	16	TRBV6-1	CASSDKSGTGGTEAFF
TRBJ1-5	17	TRBV5-3	CARSLARQGRSNQPQHF
TRBJ2-1	14	TRBV5-4	CAGSSGSSYNEQFF
TRBJ2-1	16	TRBV7-2	CASSPRAAGGPDEQFF
TRBJ1-1	13	TRBV28	CASSYTENTEAFF
TRBJ2-1	17	TRBV21-1	CASSKNIRKRYLDEQFF
TRBJ1-3	12	TRBV3-1/TRBV3-2	CASAGSGNTIYF
TRBJ2-2	15	TRBV3-1/TRBV3-2	CASSQAGTRSGELFF
TRBJ1-2	15	TRBV19	CASSMPTGGDYGYTF
TRBJ1-1	15	TRBV7-8	CASSSRDRGGTEAFF
TRBJ1-2	12	TRBV30	CAWLERGFGYTF
TRBJ2-7	14	TRBV7-2	CASSIRDRGSEQYF
TRBJ2-4	20	TRBV14	CASSQDFWASGSFTKNIQYF
TRBJ1-2	16	TRBV4-1	CASSHQAPQGPYGYTF
TRBJ2-7	14	TRBV11-2	CASSVGQGMYEQYF